The clone carrying this TCR beta chain occurred many times. This sample is part of a study of blood T cell repertoires in COVID-19. Data came from immunoSEQ multiplex PCR; TCRdb stores just in-frame clones and leaves some out. The table includes fewer than 150,000 clones, around 86% detected once. The CDR3 length is 14 residues. Germline values: CDR1 SGHRS, CDR2 YFSETQ. With 0 bases removed from V and 0 bases from J, the gap between germline ends came to 6 bases. The material sequenced was peripheral blood. The clonotype comes from a woman in her 70s with acute or convalescent COVID-19. The rearrangement joins TRBV5-1 to TRBJ1-2; perhaps TRBD1 as D (5 bases). Here the CDR3 reads CASSLAGPNYGYTF. DNA of the CDR3: TGCGCCAGCAGCTTGGCAGGGCCTAACTATGGCTACACCTTC.